Listed below are T cell receptor beta chains from one sample, sequenced in a study of T cell changes during pregnancy in multiple sclerosis. Here immunoSEQ multiplex PCR was the method, and the copy in TCRdb shows in-frame clones only, minus some. The table includes 73,000 or so clones, roughly 90% detected once. Sequenced here: peripheral blood, sampled after pregnancy. All receptors derive from a female donor in good health, enrolled as a control in a pregnancy study. Both conserved end residues are part of each CDR3. D genes are given only for firm matches. Some rows mark clone size as missing; the rest say once, few, many or name a class of expanded clone.

clone_size d_call j_call v_call cdr3_aa cdr3_nt
once NA TRBJ2-5 TRBV18 CASSATGPQETQYF TGTGCCAGCTCAGCAACAGGGCCCCAAGAGACCCAGTACTTC
NA TRBD1 TRBJ1-2 TRBV9 CASSTGQEMSGYTF TGTGCCAGCAGCACTGGACAGGAAATGTCTGGCTACACCTTC
NA TRBD1 TRBJ1-2 TRBV6-6 CASSQGQGSGYTF TGTGCCAGCAGCCAGGGACAGGGAAGTGGCTACACCTTC
NA TRBD2 TRBJ2-5 TRBV30 CAWRLAGAETQYF TGTGCCTGGAGGCTAGCGGGGGCGGAGACCCAGTACTTC
NA NA TRBJ1-6 TRBV19 CASSVDVGNSPLHF TGTGCCAGTAGTGTGGATGTCGGGAATTCACCCCTCCACTTT
NA TRBD1 TRBJ2-7 TRBV2 CASSEQGASEQYF TGTGCCAGCAGTGAACAGGGGGCATCCGAGCAGTACTTC
NA NA TRBJ2-5 TRBV30 CAWSPQETQYF TGTGCCTGGAGTCCGCAGGAGACCCAGTACTTC
NA NA TRBJ1-1 TRBV7-6 CASSLIMNTEAFF TGTGCCAGCAGCCTAATAATGAACACTGAAGCTTTCTTT
NA NA TRBJ2-3 TRBV15 CATSRATDTQYF TGTGCCACCAGCAGGGCCACAGATACGCAGTATTTT
few NA TRBJ2-2 TRBV18 CASSPPSGFRELFF TGTGCCAGCTCACCACCGTCGGGGTTCAGGGAGCTGTTTTTT
NA TRBD2 TRBJ2-5 TRBV12-5 CASGLASGGLETQYF TGTGCTAGTGGTTTAGCGAGCGGGGGGTTAGAGACCCAGTACTTC
NA TRBD2 TRBJ2-2 TRBV29-1 CSVWTSENTGELFF TGCAGCGTTTGGACTAGCGAGAACACCGGGGAGCTGTTTTTT
NA TRBD2 TRBJ2-5 TRBV27 CASSLGGRAREWKETQYF TGTGCCAGCAGTTTAGGCGGGAGGGCCCGGGAGTGGAAAGAGACCCAGTACTTC
NA TRBD1 TRBJ1-4 TRBV27 CASSDRDPTNEKLFF TGTGCCAGCAGCGACAGGGATCCGACTAATGAAAAACTGTTTTTT